Below are 8 T cell receptor beta chains sequenced from a single sample in a study of shared clonotypes between healthy human individuals. Clones were sequenced by immunoSEQ multiplex PCR, and TCRdb holds only the in-frame ones, with some missing. The table shows 150,000 to 200,000 clones, with just under 95% occurring only once. The source material was naive CD4+ T cells sorted from blood. Subset meaning: CD45RA+ positively selected. The receptors come from a woman aged 25-40 years in good health.

The gene calls are TRBV28 and TRBJ2-5; D gene ambiguous. The CDR3 sequence is 14 residues long. V shed 4 bases and J shed 4 bases, with 13 bases lying between them. Per germline, CDR1 MDHEN and CDR2 SYDVKM. The CDR3 nucleotides read TGTGCCAGCAGTTCTCCGGACGGACGAGAGACCCAGTACTTC. This translates into CASSSPDGRETQYF.

The J gene is TRBJ1-1, the V gene TRBV28; D gene unclear. The germline CDR1 and CDR2 sequences are MDHEN and SYDVKM. The CDR3 consists of 12 residues. Trimming cost V 7 bases and J 3 bases, with 9 bases left between them. The CDR3 DNA reads TGTGCCAGCATTACGGAGTACACTGAAGCTTTCTTT. It yields the protein CASITEYTEAFF.

The chain recombines TRBV28 with TRBJ1-1; possibly TRBD1 for D (5 bases). Germline CDR1 and CDR2: MDHEN and SYDVKM. V lost 7 bases, J lost 4 bases, and 7 bases lay in between. The CDR3 contains 11 residues. The CDR3 DNA sequence: TGTGCCAGCAATGGGGGCACTGAAGCTTTCTTT. It translates to CASNGGTEAFF.

This sequence joins TRBV28 and TRBJ1-6; TRBD1 agrees at 9 bases. The CDR3 covers 14 residues. Germline V gene data show CDR1 as MDHEN and CDR2 as SYDVKM. The J segment lost 10 bases and the V segment lost 5 bases, leaving 6 bases of the junction unmatched. For the CDR3, the DNA is TGTGCCAGCAGTCCTGGGACAGGGCTGTCACCCCTCCACTTT. The encoded protein is CASSPGTGLSPLHF.

This CDR3 reads CASSRSRSDSYEQYF. The CDR3 bases are TGTGCCAGCAGCCGAAGCCGGAGTGACTCCTACGAGCAGTACTTC. The chain recombines TRBV7-9 with TRBJ2-7, with D unclear. Germline assignment: CDR1 SEHNR and CDR2 FQNEAQ (reference sequence). V dropped 5 bases and J dropped 0 bases, with 14 bases sitting between them. The CDR3 is 15 amino acids.

This chain connects TRBV7-9 to TRBJ1-6; D not certain. The CDR3 loop spans 16 amino acids. V dropped 0 bases and J dropped 7 bases, with 13 bases sitting between them. Per germline, CDR1 SEHNR and CDR2 FQNEAQ (reference sequence). This CDR3 is CASSLAPRPGNSPLHF. CDR3 nucleotides: TGTGCCAGCAGCTTAGCACCCAGACCGGGGAATTCACCCCTCCACTTT.

This rearrangement joins TRBV5-1 to TRBJ2-2; 10 nucleotides agree with TRBD1. Germline-derived CDR1 and CDR2 are SGHRS and YFSETQ. This CDR3 is 15 amino acids long. The ends lost 4 bases at V and 7 bases at J; junction bases unmatched: 7. CDR3 nucleotides: TGCGCCAGCAGCGCCAGACAGGGGGCCGGCGGGGAGCTGTTTTTT. As protein: CASSARQGAGGELFF.

This chain joins TRBV2 and TRBJ1-2, with no clear D. CDR1 and CDR2 (germline): SNHLY, FYNNEI. V was trimmed by 7 bases and J by 5 bases, leaving 11 bases between them. This CDR3 comprises 12 residues. The CDR3 reads CASIALGYGYTF. The CDR3 nucleotides are TGTGCCAGCATCGCCCTTGGGTATGGCTACACCTTC.